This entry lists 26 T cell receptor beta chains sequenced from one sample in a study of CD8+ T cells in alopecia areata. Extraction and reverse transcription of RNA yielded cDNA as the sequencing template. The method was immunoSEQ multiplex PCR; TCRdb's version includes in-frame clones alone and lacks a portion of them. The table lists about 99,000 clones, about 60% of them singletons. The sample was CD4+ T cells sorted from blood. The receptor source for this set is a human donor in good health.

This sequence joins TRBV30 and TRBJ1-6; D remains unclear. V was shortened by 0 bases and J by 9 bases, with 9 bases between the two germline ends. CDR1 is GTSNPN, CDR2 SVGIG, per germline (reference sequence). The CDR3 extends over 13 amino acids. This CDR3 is CAWSVQWGSPLHF. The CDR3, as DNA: TGTGCCTGGAGTGTACAGTGGGGTTCACCCCTCCACTTT.

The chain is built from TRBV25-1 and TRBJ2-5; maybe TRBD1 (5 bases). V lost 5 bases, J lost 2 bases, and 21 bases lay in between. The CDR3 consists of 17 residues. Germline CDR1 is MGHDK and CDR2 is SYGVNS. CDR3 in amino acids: CASSPLGVGRIQETQYF. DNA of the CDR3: TGTGCCAGCAGTCCCCTCGGTGTGGGGCGCATACAAGAGACCCAGTACTTC.

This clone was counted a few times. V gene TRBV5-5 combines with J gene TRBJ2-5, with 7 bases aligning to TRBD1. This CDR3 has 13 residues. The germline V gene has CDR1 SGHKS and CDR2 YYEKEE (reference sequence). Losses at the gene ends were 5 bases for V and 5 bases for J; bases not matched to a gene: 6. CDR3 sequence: CASRKTGEETQYF. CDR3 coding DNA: TGTGCCAGCAGAAAAACAGGGGAGGAGACCCAGTACTTC.

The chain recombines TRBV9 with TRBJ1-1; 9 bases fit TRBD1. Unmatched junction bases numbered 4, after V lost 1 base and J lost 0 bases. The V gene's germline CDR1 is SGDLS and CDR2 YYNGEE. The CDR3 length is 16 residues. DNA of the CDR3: TGTGCCAGCAGCGTACGACAGGGGGGGATGAACACTGAAGCTTTCTTT. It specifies CASSVRQGGMNTEAFF.

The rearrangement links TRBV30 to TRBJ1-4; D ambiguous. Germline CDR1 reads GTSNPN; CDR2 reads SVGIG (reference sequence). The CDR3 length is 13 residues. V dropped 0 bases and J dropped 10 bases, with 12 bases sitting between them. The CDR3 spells CAWSVSETGKLFF. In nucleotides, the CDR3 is TGTGCCTGGAGTGTTTCGGAAACTGGAAAACTGTTTTTT.

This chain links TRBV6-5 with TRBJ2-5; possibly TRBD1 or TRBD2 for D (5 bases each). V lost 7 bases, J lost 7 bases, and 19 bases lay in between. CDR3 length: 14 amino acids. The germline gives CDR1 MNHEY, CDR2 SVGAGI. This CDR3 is CASTTTAPEGTQYF. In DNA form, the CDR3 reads TGTGCCAGCACCACGACAGCTCCTGAGGGGACCCAGTACTTC.

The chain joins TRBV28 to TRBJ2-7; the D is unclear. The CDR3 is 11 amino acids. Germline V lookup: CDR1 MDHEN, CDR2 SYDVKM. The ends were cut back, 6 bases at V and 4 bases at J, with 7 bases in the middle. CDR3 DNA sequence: TGTGCCAGCAGCACTACTTACGAGCAGTACTTC. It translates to CASSTTYEQYF.

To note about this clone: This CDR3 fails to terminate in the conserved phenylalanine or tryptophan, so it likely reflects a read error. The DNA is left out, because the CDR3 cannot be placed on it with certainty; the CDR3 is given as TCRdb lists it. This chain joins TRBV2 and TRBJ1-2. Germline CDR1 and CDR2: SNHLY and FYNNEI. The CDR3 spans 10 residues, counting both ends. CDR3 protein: CASRYGRLES.

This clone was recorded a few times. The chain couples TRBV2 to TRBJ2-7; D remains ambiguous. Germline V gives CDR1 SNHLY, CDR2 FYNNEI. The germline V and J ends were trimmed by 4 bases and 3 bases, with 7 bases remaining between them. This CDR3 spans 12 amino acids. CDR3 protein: CASSAGSYEQYF. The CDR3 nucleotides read TGTGCCAGCAGTGCCGGCAGCTACGAGCAGTACTTC.

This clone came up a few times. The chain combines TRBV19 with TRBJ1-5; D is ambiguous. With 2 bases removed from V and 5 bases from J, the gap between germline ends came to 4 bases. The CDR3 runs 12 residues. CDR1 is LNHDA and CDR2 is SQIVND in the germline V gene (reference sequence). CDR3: CASSIRHQPQHF. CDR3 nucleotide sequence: TGTGCCAGTAGTATACGGCATCAGCCCCAGCATTTT.

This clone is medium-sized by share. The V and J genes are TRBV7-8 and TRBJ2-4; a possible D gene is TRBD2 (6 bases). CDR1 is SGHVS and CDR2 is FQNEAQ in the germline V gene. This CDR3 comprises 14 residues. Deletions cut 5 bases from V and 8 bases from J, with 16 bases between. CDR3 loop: CASSRKDWRDIQYF. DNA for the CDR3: TGTGCCAGCAGCCGAAAGGACTGGAGGGACATTCAGTACTTC. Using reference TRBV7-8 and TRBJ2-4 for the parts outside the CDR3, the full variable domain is GAGVSQSPRYKVAKRGQDVALRCDPISGHVSLFWYQQALGQGPEFLTYFQNEAQLDKSGLPSDRFFAERPEGSVSTLKIQRTQQEDSAVYLCASSRKDWRDIQYFGAGTRLSVL.

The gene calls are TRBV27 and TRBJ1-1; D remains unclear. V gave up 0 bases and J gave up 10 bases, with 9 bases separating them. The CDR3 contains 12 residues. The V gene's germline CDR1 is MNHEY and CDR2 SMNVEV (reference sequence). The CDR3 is CASSLSGRRAFF. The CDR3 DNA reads TGTGCCAGCAGTTTATCGGGCAGAAGAGCTTTCTTT.

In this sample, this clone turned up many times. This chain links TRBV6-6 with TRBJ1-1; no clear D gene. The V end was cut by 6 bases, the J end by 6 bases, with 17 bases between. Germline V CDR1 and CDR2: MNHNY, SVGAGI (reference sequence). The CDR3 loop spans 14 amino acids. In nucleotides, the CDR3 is TGTGCCAGCAGCCCGACGATCCCTCGCGCTGAAGCTTTCTTT. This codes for CASSPTIPRAEAFF.

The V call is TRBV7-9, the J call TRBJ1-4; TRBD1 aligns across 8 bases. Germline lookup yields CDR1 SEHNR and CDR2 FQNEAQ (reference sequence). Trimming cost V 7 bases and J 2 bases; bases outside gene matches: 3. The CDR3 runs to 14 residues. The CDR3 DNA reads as TGTGCCAGCACCCGACAGGGGACTAATGAAAAACTGTTTTTT. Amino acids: CASTRQGTNEKLFF.

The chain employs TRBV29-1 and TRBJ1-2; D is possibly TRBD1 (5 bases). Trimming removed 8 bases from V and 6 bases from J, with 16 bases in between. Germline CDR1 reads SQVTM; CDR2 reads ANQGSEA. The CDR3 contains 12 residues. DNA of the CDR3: TGCAGCTCGGGCAGGGATGTGGATGGCTACACCTTC. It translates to CSSGRDVDGYTF.

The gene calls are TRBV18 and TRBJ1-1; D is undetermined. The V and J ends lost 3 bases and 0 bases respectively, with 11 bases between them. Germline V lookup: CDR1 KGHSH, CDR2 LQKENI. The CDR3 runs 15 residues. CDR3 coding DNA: TGTGCCAGCTCACCTGGTTCTAGTATGAACACTGAAGCTTTCTTT. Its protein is CASSPGSSMNTEAFF.

CDR3 bases: TGTGCCAGCAGCTCACAGGGGCAGAACACTGAAGCTTTCTTT. It is translated as CASSSQGQNTEAFF. The V call is TRBV2, the J call TRBJ1-1, with 7 bases fitting TRBD1. Trimming at V came to 6 bases and at J to 1 base, leaving 5 bases not matched to a gene. This CDR3 is built from 14 residues. Germline CDR1 SNHLY, CDR2 FYNNEI.

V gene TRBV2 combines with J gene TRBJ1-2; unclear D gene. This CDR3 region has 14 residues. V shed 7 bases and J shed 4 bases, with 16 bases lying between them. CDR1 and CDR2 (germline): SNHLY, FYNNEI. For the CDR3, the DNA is TGTGCCAGCAATGTGGCCGCGTCTCTCTATGGCTACACCTTC. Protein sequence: CASNVAASLYGYTF.

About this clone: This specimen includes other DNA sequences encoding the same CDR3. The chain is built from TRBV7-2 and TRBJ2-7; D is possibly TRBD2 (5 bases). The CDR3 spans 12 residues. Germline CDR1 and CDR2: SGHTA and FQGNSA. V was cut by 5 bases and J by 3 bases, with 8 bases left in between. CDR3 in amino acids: CASSLSGYEQYF. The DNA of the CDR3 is TGTGCCAGCAGCCTAAGCGGCTACGAGCAGTACTTC.

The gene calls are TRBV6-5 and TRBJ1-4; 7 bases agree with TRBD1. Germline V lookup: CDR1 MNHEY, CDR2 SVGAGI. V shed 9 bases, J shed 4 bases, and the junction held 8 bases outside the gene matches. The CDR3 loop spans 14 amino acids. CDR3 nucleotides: TGTGCCAGTAGAAGGGGACAGAATAATGAAAAACTGTTTTTT. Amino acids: CASRRGQNNEKLFF.

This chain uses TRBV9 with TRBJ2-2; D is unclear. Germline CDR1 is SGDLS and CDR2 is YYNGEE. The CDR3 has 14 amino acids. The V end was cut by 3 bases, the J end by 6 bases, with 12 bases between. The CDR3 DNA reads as TGTGCCAGCAGCGCGACCCCTTTGGCCGGGGAGCTGTTTTTT. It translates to CASSATPLAGELFF.

The CDR3 protein is CATSRDLGRDDYEQYF. In DNA form, the CDR3 reads TGTGCCACCAGCAGAGATCTCGGCAGGGACGACTACGAGCAGTACTTC. The chain links TRBV15 to TRBJ2-7; possibly TRBD1 or TRBD2 for D (5 bases each). V lost 0 bases to trimming and J lost 3 bases, with 15 bases between them. The germline V gene has CDR1 LNHNV and CDR2 YYDKDF (reference sequence). The CDR3 is 16 amino acids.

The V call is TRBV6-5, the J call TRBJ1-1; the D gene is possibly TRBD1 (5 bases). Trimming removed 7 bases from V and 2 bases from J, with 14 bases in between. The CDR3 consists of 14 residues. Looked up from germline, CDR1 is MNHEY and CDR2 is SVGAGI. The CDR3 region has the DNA TGTGCCAGCAACCGAGACAGTCTAAACACTGAAGCTTTCTTT. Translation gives CASNRDSLNTEAFF.

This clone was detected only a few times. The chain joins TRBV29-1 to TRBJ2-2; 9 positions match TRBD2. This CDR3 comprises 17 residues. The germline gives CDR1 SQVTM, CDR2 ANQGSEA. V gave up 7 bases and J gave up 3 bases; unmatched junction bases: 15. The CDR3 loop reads CSGPPCGGETDTGELFF. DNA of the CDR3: TGCAGCGGACCTCCTTGCGGGGGGGAAACTGACACCGGGGAGCTGTTTTTT.

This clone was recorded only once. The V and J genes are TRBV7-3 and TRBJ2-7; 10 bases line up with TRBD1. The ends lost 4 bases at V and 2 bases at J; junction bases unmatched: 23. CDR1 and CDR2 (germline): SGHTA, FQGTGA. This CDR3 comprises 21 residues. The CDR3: CASSSRDRGHTEGFGAYEQYF. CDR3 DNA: TGTGCCAGCAGCTCCCGGGACAGGGGTCACACGGAGGGATTCGGGGCCTACGAGCAGTACTTC. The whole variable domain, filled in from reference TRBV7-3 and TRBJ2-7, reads GAGVSQTPSNKVTEKGKYVELRCDPISGHTALYWYRQSLGQGPEFLIYFQGTGAADDSGLPNDRFFAVRPEGSVSTLKIQRTERGDSAVYLCASSSRDRGHTEGFGAYEQYFGPGTRLTVT.

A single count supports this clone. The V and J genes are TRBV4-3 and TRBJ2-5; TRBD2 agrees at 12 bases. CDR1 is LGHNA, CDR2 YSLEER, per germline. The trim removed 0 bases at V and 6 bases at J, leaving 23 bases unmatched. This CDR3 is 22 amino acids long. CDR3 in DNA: TGCGCCAGCAGCCAAGAGGGAACCAGAGGGAGCGCTAGCGGGGGGGCTCGGAAGACCCAGTACTTC. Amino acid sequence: CASSQEGTRGSASGGARKTQYF.